Following are 29 T cell receptor beta chains from one sample sequenced in a study of cytomegalovirus exposure and HLA in healthy donors. The PCR employed 60 Vbeta primers together with 13 Jbeta primers. Measured with immunoSEQ multiplex PCR; TCRdb has only the in-frame clones, and not every one. The sample lists 90,000 to 140,000 clones, 76% occurring once. The specimen was PBMCs. All receptors come from a man between 40 and 49 years old in good health and CMV-seropositive.

J is TRBJ2-7 and V is TRBV19; 7 nucleotides match TRBD2. Trimming took 11 bases from V and 6 from J; bases not matched to a gene: 10. Germline CDR1 LNHDA, CDR2 SQIVND (reference sequence). The CDR3 contains 12 residues. The CDR3 coding sequence is TGTGCCCGACTAGCAGGTGTCTGCGAGCAGTACTTC. This sequence encodes CARLAGVCEQYF.

The chain uses TRBV9 and TRBJ2-3; D call uncertain. Trimming took off 0 bases at V and 3 bases at J, with 8 bases between the two ends. CDR3 length equals 14 residues. Germline V gene data show CDR1 as SGDLS and CDR2 as YYNGEE. CDR3 nucleotide sequence: TGTGCCAGCAGCGTAGGGAGATTTACAGATACGCAGTATTTT. Its translation is CASSVGRFTDTQYF.

The chain combines TRBV5-4 with TRBJ1-3; 9 positions agree with TRBD1. The CDR3 loop spans 18 amino acids. CDR1 is SGHNT, CDR2 YYREEE, per germline (reference sequence). The V gene end was trimmed by 1 base and the J gene end by 0 bases; junction bases not matched to a gene: 8. The DNA of the CDR3 is TGTGCCAGCAGCTTGATTGGGACAGGGTATCCCTCTGGAAACACCATATATTTT. Its translation is CASSLIGTGYPSGNTIYF.

The chain carries TRBV28 and TRBJ2-1; TRBD2 agrees at 10 bases. V shed 4 bases and J 5 bases; nucleotides not matched to a gene: 8. Germline CDR1 is MDHEN and CDR2 is SYDVKM. This CDR3 contains 16 residues. As DNA, the CDR3 is TGTGCCAGCAGTTCCGGAAGCGGGGGGGCACACAATGAGCAGTTCTTC. Translation gives CASSSGSGGAHNEQFF.

The J gene is TRBJ2-7, the V gene TRBV2, with D tentatively TRBD2 (6 bases). Deletions cut 4 bases from V and 3 bases from J, with 16 bases between. The CDR3 spans 15 residues. Germline CDR1 is SNHLY and CDR2 is FYNNEI. The CDR3 region is CASSGDSGTYYEQYF. CDR3 coding DNA: TGTGCCAGCAGTGGCGATAGCGGAACATACTACGAGCAGTACTTC.

This clone was detected once. At one boundary the junction diverges from the germline segment, which might be a read error. V and J are TRBV6-1 and TRBJ2-7; D might be TRBD1 (5 bases). The CDR3 spans 12 residues. The germline V gene encodes CDR1 MNHNS and CDR2 SASEGT. DNA for the CDR3: TGTGCCAGCAGTTGGGGCTCAGGGCTTTCGCACTTC. Its protein product is CASSWGSGLSHF.

The rearrangement joins TRBV29-1 to TRBJ2-1; TRBD2 matches 11 bases. The V and J ends lost 1 base and 12 bases, in that order; junction bases with no gene match: 11. The CDR3 has 15 amino acids. Germline V CDR1 and CDR2: SQVTM, ANQGSEA. CDR3 loop: CSVEGPASTSGRQFF. In DNA, the CDR3 is TGCAGCGTTGAAGGTCCGGCTTCTACTAGCGGGAGGCAGTTCTTC.

The CDR3 DNA is TGTGCCAGTAGTATGGGAACTAGCGGGAGGTACCAAGAGACCCAGTACTTC. Amino acid sequence: CASSMGTSGRYQETQYF. The chain recombines TRBV19 with TRBJ2-5; 12 nucleotides align to TRBD2. CDR1 LNHDA and CDR2 SQIVND come from the germline V gene (reference sequence). V was clipped by 3 bases and J by 0 bases; unmatched bases: 5. This CDR3 region has 17 residues.

This clone was seen a handful of times. The J gene is TRBJ1-1, the V gene TRBV6-4; maybe TRBD1 (5 bases). Trimming removed 8 bases at V and 2 bases at J, with 27 bases between. The CDR3 has 18 residues. Germline loops: CDR1 MRHNA, CDR2 SNTAGT. CDR3 sequence reads: CASPEEGTLGRGNTEAFF. CDR3 DNA: TGTGCCAGCCCCGAGGAGGGAACCCTGGGACGTGGAAACACTGAAGCTTTCTTT.

The V and J genes are TRBV7-6 and TRBJ2-7, with 10 bases lining up with TRBD1. The CDR3 is 17 residues long. V shed 1 base and J 2 bases; nucleotides not matched to a gene: 8. Germline V gene data show CDR1 as SGHVS and CDR2 as FNYEAQ. The chain's CDR3 is CASSLEGTGVLAYEQYF. In DNA, the CDR3 is TGTGCCAGCAGCTTAGAAGGGACAGGGGTCCTGGCCTACGAGCAGTACTTC.

This clone was picked up a small number of times. The chain recombines TRBV2 with TRBJ2-2; 11 bases agree with TRBD2. CDR3 size: 16 residues. The V gene end was trimmed by 5 bases and the J gene end by 7 bases; junction bases not matched to a gene: 9. CDR1 SNHLY and CDR2 FYNNEI come from the germline V gene. The CDR3 DNA follows: TGTGCCAGCAGTCGACGGACCCTAGCGGGAGGCGGGGAGCTGTTTTTT. It encodes CASSRRTLAGGGELFF. The full variable domain, in which reference TRBV2 and TRBJ2-2 provide the parts outside the CDR3, is EPEVTQTPSHQVTQMGQEVILRCVPISNHLYFYWYRQILGQKVEFLVSFYNNEISEKSEIFDDQFSVERPDGSNFTLKIRSTKLEDSAMYFCASSRRTLAGGGELFFGEGSRLTVL.

This rearrangement joins TRBV6-5 to TRBJ2-7; tentative D call: TRBD2 (5 bases). Between the trimmed V and J ends, which lost 5 bases and 5 bases, there was a span of 19 bases. The germline V gene has CDR1 MNHEY and CDR2 SVGAGI. The CDR3 runs 15 residues. For the CDR3, the DNA is TGTGCCAGCAGTAAAGGCGGACTCGGTGAGAACGAGCAGTACTTC. Amino acid sequence: CASSKGGLGENEQYF.

The J gene is TRBJ2-1, the V gene TRBV27; the D gene is possibly TRBD2 (5 bases). Germline CDR1 MNHEY, CDR2 SMNVEV (reference sequence). The CDR3 runs 15 residues. The germline V and J ends were trimmed by 2 bases and 3 bases, with 11 bases remaining between them. The chain's CDR3 is CASSLGRGSYNEQFF. The DNA of the CDR3 is TGTGCCAGCAGTTTAGGGAGAGGGAGCTACAATGAGCAGTTCTTC.

The chain couples TRBV4-2 to TRBJ2-3; tentative D call: TRBD2 (6 bases). CDR3 size: 15 residues. Germline V gene sequence: CDR1 LGHNA, CDR2 YNFKEQ. Trimming cost V 3 bases and J 2 bases, with 12 bases left between them. CDR3 region: CASSQGGGVTDTQYF. CDR3 nucleotides: TGTGCCAGCAGCCAGGGCGGAGGGGTCACAGATACGCAGTATTTT.

Comment on this clone: A junction boundary mismatches the germline segment, possibly from a read error. J is TRBJ2-6 and V is TRBV5-6, with D perhaps matching TRBD1 (5 bases). The CDR3 loop spans 18 amino acids. Germline CDR1 reads SGHDT; CDR2 reads YYEEEE. CDR3 nucleotides: TGTGCCAGCAGCCCCCGCTCTACTGAGCTCTCTGGGGCCAACGGCCTGACTTTC. This codes for CASSPRSTELSGANGLTF. Together with reference TRBV5-6 and TRBJ2-6, the CDR3 gives the full variable domain: DAGVTQSPTHLIKTRGQQVTLRCSPKSGHDTVSWYQQALGQGPQFIFQYYEEEERQRGNFPDRFSGHQFPNYSSELNVNALLLGDSALYLCASSPRSTELSGANGLTFGAGSRLTVL.

The rearrangement joins TRBV7-2 to TRBJ2-7, with D possibly being TRBD2 (5 bases). Trimming took off 3 bases at V and 3 bases at J, with 9 bases between the two ends. The germline CDR1 and CDR2 sequences are SGHTA and FQGNSA. The CDR3 length is 13 residues. The chain's CDR3 is CASSFYRDYEQYF. CDR3 DNA sequence: TGTGCCAGCAGCTTTTATCGGGACTACGAGCAGTACTTC.

V and J are TRBV5-5 and TRBJ2-5; the match to TRBD1 covers 12 bases. With V trimmed by 1 base and J by 5 bases, 15 bases remained unmatched. Germline V lookup: CDR1 SGHKS, CDR2 YYEKEE (reference sequence). The CDR3 has 19 residues. Here the CDR3 reads CASSLRPGTGGDEVETQYF. For the CDR3, the DNA is TGTGCCAGCAGCTTGAGGCCCGGGACAGGGGGCGATGAGGTCGAGACCCAGTACTTC.

V is TRBV5-1 and J is TRBJ1-4; D unresolved. This CDR3 spans 14 amino acids. Deletions cut 0 bases from V and 8 bases from J, with 11 bases between. The germline V gene encodes CDR1 SGHRS and CDR2 YFSETQ. This CDR3 is CASSLAGSGEKLFF. CDR3 nucleotides: TGCGCCAGCAGCTTGGCCGGGTCTGGGGAAAAACTGTTTTTT.

V is TRBV7-3 and J is TRBJ2-1, with 8 positions matching TRBD1. Unmatched junction bases numbered 3, after V lost 2 bases and J lost 3 bases. The CDR3 consists of 15 residues. CDR1 and CDR2 from the germline V gene are SGHTA and FQGTGA. The CDR3 nucleotides are TGTGCCAGCAGCTTAGGACAGGGCCTCTACAATGAGCAGTTCTTC. Translation gives CASSLGQGLYNEQFF.

The rearrangement uses TRBV18 and TRBJ2-2; TRBD2 might be the D (6 bases). Trimming stripped 2 bases from V and 3 bases from J, with 19 bases between. CDR1 is KGHSH and CDR2 is LQKENI in the germline V gene. The CDR3 has 18 amino acids. This CDR3 reads CASSPKSIWRDHTGELFF. The CDR3, as DNA: TGTGCCAGCTCACCAAAATCGATATGGAGGGATCACACCGGGGAGCTGTTTTTT.

The rearrangement joins TRBV11-2 to TRBJ2-7; tentative D call: TRBD1 (6 bases). V lost 1 base to trimming and J lost 2 bases, with 12 bases between them. Germline CDR1 SGHAT, CDR2 FQNNGV. CDR3 length: 15 amino acids. This CDR3 is CASSLGGTGTYEQYF. The CDR3 DNA follows: TGTGCCAGCAGCTTAGGTGGTACAGGGACCTACGAGCAGTACTTC.

The chain employs TRBV19 and TRBJ1-2; D unresolved. The CDR3 has 12 amino acids. The V gene lost 4 bases and the J gene lost 8 bases, with 11 bases spanning the gap. Germline V gene lookup returns CDR1 LNHDA and CDR2 SQIVND (reference sequence). The CDR3, as DNA: TGTGCCAGTAGTACGGGGTTCAGGGGCTACACCTTC. This encodes CASSTGFRGYTF.

The V call is TRBV7-9, the J call TRBJ2-5, with TRBD2 as a possible D gene (6 bases). Germline V gene lookup returns CDR1 SEHNR and CDR2 FQNEAQ (reference sequence). Trimming pared 5 bases from V and 5 bases from J, leaving 18 bases between. The CDR3 sequence is 15 residues long. CDR3 amino acids: CASSLSITSRETQYF. CDR3 in DNA: TGTGCCAGCAGCCTTAGCATTACTAGCAGGGAGACCCAGTACTTC.

The genes are TRBV27 and TRBJ1-5; D possibly corresponds to TRBD1 (6 bases). Germline assignment: CDR1 MNHEY and CDR2 SMNVEV (reference sequence). CDR3 length equals 18 residues. V was clipped by 8 bases and J by 0 bases, with 23 bases between them. For the CDR3, the DNA is TGTGCCAGCCGCCCTAGGGGGGGGCACCTTTATAGCAATCAGCCCCAGCATTTT. Protein: CASRPRGGHLYSNQPQHF.

This clone appeared once. Its ends do not fully match the called genes, so a read error is possible. The chain employs TRBV30 and TRBJ2-6; D perhaps matches TRBD2 (5 bases). CDR1 GTSNPN and CDR2 SVGIG come from the germline V gene (reference sequence). This CDR3 contains 17 residues. This CDR3 reads CAWSVSSASGWANGLTF. CDR3 DNA: TGTGCCTGGAGTGTAAGTTCGGCTTCGGGGTGGGCCAACGGCCTGACTTTC.

This chain joins TRBV5-6 and TRBJ2-5, with D tentatively TRBD2 (6 bases). V lost 0 bases and J lost 12, with 15 bases in between. This CDR3 comprises 13 residues. Per germline, CDR1 SGHDT and CDR2 YYEEEE. CDR3 amino acids: CASSLEGLSLEYF. The CDR3 region has the DNA TGTGCCAGCAGCTTGGAAGGACTATCTTTGGAGTACTTC.

This clone showed up just a few times. This chain uses TRBV4-2 with TRBJ2-4; TRBD2 agrees at 7 bases. The germline V gene encodes CDR1 LGHNA and CDR2 YNFKEQ. This CDR3 region has 16 residues. Trimming cost V 0 bases and J 5 bases; bases outside gene matches: 7. CDR3 bases: TGTGCCAGCAGCCAAGATCAGGCTAGCGGTCAAAACATTCAGTACTTC. It specifies CASSQDQASGQNIQYF.

The V call is TRBV7-3, the J call TRBJ1-1; D remains unclear. CDR3 length: 13 residues. V lost 2 bases and J lost 5, with 9 bases in between. Germline V lookup: CDR1 SGHTA, CDR2 FQGTGA. The CDR3 coding sequence is TGTGCCAGCAGCTTAGGTCTGAGGACTGAAGCTTTCTTT. This translates into CASSLGLRTEAFF.

The chain employs TRBV6-5 and TRBJ2-5, with 10 bases that match TRBD1. Losses at the gene ends were 2 bases for V and 13 bases for J; bases not matched to a gene: 10. Germline lookup yields CDR1 MNHEY and CDR2 SVGAGI. CDR3 length equals 14 residues. Here the CDR3 DNA reads TGTGCCAGCAGTTACGCCGGACAGGGGGGTCCGCGGTACTTC. Amino acids: CASSYAGQGGPRYF.